This TCR beta chain was captured in a study of cytomegalovirus exposure and HLA in healthy donors. The V gene's germline CDR1 is SGHRS and CDR2 YFSETQ. The CDR3 is 15 amino acids. Trimming at V came to 0 bases and at J to 1 base, leaving 1 base not matched to a gene. The PCR employed 60 Vbeta primers together with 13 Jbeta primers. Here immunoSEQ multiplex PCR was the method, and the copy in TCRdb shows in-frame clones only, minus some. The sample shows 150,000 to 200,000 clones, approximately 80% of them seen only once. The sequenced sample consisted of PBMCs. The rearrangement uses TRBV5-1 and TRBJ1-5; 7 nucleotides line up with TRBD1. This sequence was found in a girl under 18 in good health and CMV-seropositive. The CDR3 DNA is TGCGCCAGCAGCTTGGAAGGGGGCAGCAATCAGCCCCAGCATTTT. It codes for CASSLEGGSNQPQHF.